Listed here are 2 T cell receptor beta chains from one sample, sequenced in a study of beta chain features in type 1 diabetes. Since all of the isolated RNA was reverse transcribed, expressed TCRB transcripts were what got sequenced. Generated by immunoSEQ multiplex PCR, the TCRdb table keeps only in-frame clones and is missing some. The sample includes 400,000 or so clones, about 12% seen only once; the top ten take roughly 0.0097%. Study-wide findings and caveats: Shortening that was moderate but significant affected the TCRB CDR3s of Type 1 diabetes patients in all four CD4+ subsets.

These receptors' targets are unknown. The material sequenced was naive CD4+ T cells from blood. These receptors originate from a woman younger than 30 with type 1 diabetes.

The gene calls are TRBV9 and TRBJ2-3; TRBD2 aligns across 7 bases. Trimming at V came to 2 bases and at J to 4 bases, leaving 10 bases not matched to a gene. Germline CDR1 SGDLS, CDR2 YYNGEE. CDR3 length equals 16 residues. CDR3 amino acids: CASSVNARELSDTQYF. DNA for the CDR3: TGTGCCAGCAGCGTTAATGCGCGGGAGCTTTCAGATACGCAGTATTTT.

This clone showed up just a few times. This chain links TRBV18 with TRBJ1-1; no clear D. V dropped 2 bases and J dropped 1 base, with 5 bases sitting between them. The V gene's germline CDR1 is KGHSH and CDR2 LQKENI. This CDR3 has 13 residues. The CDR3 sequence: CASSPNGNTEAFF. CDR3 DNA sequence: TGTGCCAGCTCACCAAACGGGAACACTGAAGCTTTCTTT.